This TCR beta chain was obtained from a study of a mutant IDH1 vaccine in newly diagnosed glioma. About the study: Vaccinations were initiated 4-6 weeks following radiotherapy alone, or were given together with temozolomide cycles. Receipt of radiotherapy, temozolomide, or both preceded the study, and most received both.

To note about this clone: Its antigen remains unknown.

The V gene lost 4 bases and the J gene lost 11 bases, with 16 bases spanning the gap. CDR1 and CDR2 from the germline V gene are SGHDT and YYEEEE. The CDR3 sequence is 14 residues long. As for time point: week 35, safety follow-up. Alongside topical imiquimod, each dose of vaccine comprised 300 ug of mutant IDH1 20-mer peptide. Patients, over weeks 1, 3, 5, 7, 11, 15, 19 and 23, received a total of eight vaccinations. Measured with immunoSEQ multiplex PCR; TCRdb has only the in-frame clones, and not every one. The table includes some 71,000 clones, 70% to 90% detected once. Sequencing used PBMCs, obtained from a glioma patient whose treatment included an IDH1 peptide vaccine. The receptor comes from a man younger than 45 with glioma. The chain joins TRBV5-6 to TRBJ1-6, with D unresolved. The CDR3 sequence is CASSLGGGQAPLHF. The CDR3 nucleotides read TGTGCCAGCAGCCTGGGAGGAGGTCAAGCACCCCTCCACTTT.